The TCR beta chain under discussion was sequenced for a study of T cell clonality in common variable immunodeficiency (dated by TCRdb to the mid-2010s). Overall study outcomes, separate from this receptor: According to the authors, finding the cause of the higher clonality in CVID would require sequencing the repertoires of T cell subpopulations. Increased TCRbeta clonality was found in CVID subjects compared with healthy controls (t-test p = 0.018), with the increase being most characteristic of about a third of subjects. Patient heterogeneity within the CVID cohort put limits on correlating repertoire features with clinical complications. CVID subjects shared fewer TCRbeta clones with each other than healthy controls did (p < 0.0001). CVID TCRbeta sequences were reported to have fewer deletions and N-nucleotide insertions and to lack highly modified clones with 13 or more V deletions. Even though DNA input was equal, the average per sample came to about 81,820 unique sequences for controls compared with approximately 29,000 for CVID samples.

Both CVID patients and healthy controls were predominantly of Caucasian heritage. Heparinized peripheral whole blood samples of about 5 to 9 ml were obtained from each donor. Genomic DNA from adults with common variable immune deficiency (CVID) and from healthy adult controls was used to sequence TCRbeta CDR3 repertoires. There were approximately 22 healthy adult volunteers in the control group (around twelve female and 10 or so male), ranging in age from about 23 to 70 years, with a mean age of around 34. Diluted blood was density-centrifuged over Hypaque 1077 or Ficoll-Paque to isolate peripheral blood mononuclear cells. Genomic DNA was extracted from unsorted mononuclear cells by Qiagen column purification or by a centrifugation-based method. The germline V gene specifies LGHNA as CDR1 and YNFKEQ as CDR2. From its cysteine to its phenylalanine, the CDR3 spans 18 amino acids. Part of the CDR3 DNA is given, 45 bases translated from base 1.

The sample holds many counts of this clone. Its antigen is still unknown. The junction shows a germline mismatch at one end, possibly a read error. Read data end 3 residues before the CDR3 end; the end is taken from the germline J gene. For sequencing, equivalent amounts of genomic DNA were input from CVID and control samples. For every sample, a 60 bp segment covering the rearranged TCRbeta CDR3 region was amplified and then sequenced. The immunoSEQ assay, a bias-corrected multiplex PCR combined with high-throughput sequencing, was used for TCRbeta amplification. On the study's bioinformatics: Every unique nucleotide sequence was considered a clone and was annotated with V, D and J genes, copy number and frequency. Sequences were labeled productive if in frame, and non-productive if out of frame or containing stop codons. As previously described, clonality was computed from Shannon's entropy. Mean CDR3 Kyte-Doolittle hydropathy was derived from the predicted amino acid sequences of productive clones. Scaled V gene usage was hierarchically clustered using Manhattan distance and complete linkage with the R hclust function. Clone sharing by CDR3 amino acid sequence was assessed by resampling 12 repertoires per group over 100 rounds. Repertoires were searched for 70 published EBV-specific and nearly 250 published CMV-specific TCRbeta sequences. A couple of CVID samples yielding fewer than 10,000 sequences were excluded from analysis, leaving 42 CVID repertoires. TCRdb mirrors the immuneACCESS table, restricted to in-frame sequences. Some clones are absent from its copies; in checked studies, under half trace to an unresolved V gene, and the reason for the others is unknown. V, J and clone size derive from that table, while D and trimming were established from the DNA sequence. For this sample, more than 55,000 clones appear and none is a singleton. Approximately 1.6% of the sample is taken by the ten largest.

This clonotype was obtained from a person between 18 and 70 years old in good health. In this chain, TRBV4-2 is recombined with TRBJ1-2; a weak D assignment points to TRBD1 (6 bases agree). Sequencing was performed on peripheral blood mononuclear cells. CDR3 DNA, as far as it was read: TGCGCCAGCAGCCAAGAACCAGGGACAACCAGCCAGCGGGGGGGC. Its protein is CASSQEPGTTSQRGG. The full-length CDR3 reads as CASSQEPGTTSQRGGYTF.